This passage covers 5 T cell receptor beta chains from one sample sequenced in a study of radiation and T cells in renal cell carcinoma. Time point reported: blood 2 weeks post-SBRT. Documented treatment: 15 Gy SBRT to primary tumor, nephrectomy 4 weeks later. Assay used: immunoSEQ multiplex PCR; TCRdb lists only in-frame clones, some missing. This repertoire shows 65,000 to 80,000 clones, 80% to 90% found once; its top ten account for 20% to 25%. The sample was blood, taken from a patient whose treatment included radiotherapy and nephrectomy. The receptors come from a woman in her forties or fifties with renal cell carcinoma.

This chain uses TRBV7-8 with TRBJ2-1, with 11 positions matching TRBD2. After removal of 5 bases from V and 4 bases from J, the junction contained 4 bases not matched to a gene. Germline V gives CDR1 SGHVS, CDR2 FQNEAQ. The CDR3 runs to 15 residues. CDR3 coding DNA: TGTGCCAGCAGCACTACTAGCGGGGGTTACAATGAGCAGTTCTTC. This sequence encodes CASSTTSGGYNEQFF.

This chain uses TRBV6-5 with TRBJ2-3, with TRBD2 matching over 11 bases. Trimming removed 6 bases from V and 7 bases from J; junction bases left unmatched: 6. Looked up from germline, CDR1 is MNHEY and CDR2 is SVGAGI. The CDR3 runs to 14 residues. CDR3 sequence reads: CASSPTSGGNTQYF. The CDR3 region has the DNA TGTGCCAGCAGCCCAACTAGCGGGGGTAATACGCAGTATTTT.

This chain uses TRBV9 with TRBJ2-1; D not resolved. The germline gives CDR1 SGDLS, CDR2 YYNGEE. This CDR3 has 15 amino acids. V was clipped by 0 bases and J by 0 bases, with 7 bases between them. CDR3 residues: CASSVGTTSYNEQFF. CDR3 bases: TGTGCCAGCAGCGTAGGTACCACCTCCTACAATGAGCAGTTCTTC.

The chain uses TRBV19 and TRBJ1-4; TRBD1 might be the D (6 bases). The CDR3 totals 16 residues. V dropped 7 bases and J dropped 0 bases, with 15 bases sitting between them. CDR1 and CDR2 (germline): LNHDA, SQIVND (reference sequence). The DNA of the CDR3 is TGTGCCAGTAATCCGGTAGGGGGTGCAACTAATGAAAAACTGTTTTTT. Its translation: CASNPVGGATNEKLFF.

This chain uses TRBV2 with TRBJ1-1; D may be TRBD1 (5 bases). Trimming removed 6 bases at V and 2 bases at J, with 10 bases between. Germline-derived CDR1 and CDR2 are SNHLY and FYNNEI. This CDR3 contains 13 residues. The CDR3 bases are TGTGCCAGCAGCCTCCAGGGTAACACTGAAGCTTTCTTT. Translated, it gives CASSLQGNTEAFF.